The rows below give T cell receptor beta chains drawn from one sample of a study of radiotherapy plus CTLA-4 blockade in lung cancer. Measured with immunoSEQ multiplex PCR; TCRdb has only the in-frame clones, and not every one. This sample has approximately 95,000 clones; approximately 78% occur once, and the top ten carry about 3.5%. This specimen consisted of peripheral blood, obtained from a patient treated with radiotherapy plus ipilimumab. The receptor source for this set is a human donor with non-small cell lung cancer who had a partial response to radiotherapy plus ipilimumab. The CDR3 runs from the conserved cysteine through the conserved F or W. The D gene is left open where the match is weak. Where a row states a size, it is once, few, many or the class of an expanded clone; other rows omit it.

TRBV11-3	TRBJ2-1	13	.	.	TGTGCCAGCAGCTTATCGGCCTACAATGAGCAGTTCTTC	CASSLSAYNEQFF
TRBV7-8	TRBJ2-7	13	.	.	TGTGCCAGCAGCCTCACCTTTAGCTACGAGCAGTACTTC	CASSLTFSYEQYF
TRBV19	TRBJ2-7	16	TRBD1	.	TGTGCCAGTAGTATGGGACAGGGAACCGGGCTGGGCGAGCAGTACTTC	CASSMGQGTGLGEQYF
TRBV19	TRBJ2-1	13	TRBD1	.	TGTGCCAGTCTGGACAGGGGAAAAGGTGAGCAGTTCTTC	CASLDRGKGEQFF
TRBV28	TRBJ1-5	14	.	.	TGTGCCAGCAGTTTAATACAGGGTGCGCAGCCCCAGCATTTT	CASSLIQGAQPQHF
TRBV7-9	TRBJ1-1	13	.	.	TGTGCCAGCGGCCAAATCGAGAACACTGAAGCTTTCTTT	CASGQIENTEAFF
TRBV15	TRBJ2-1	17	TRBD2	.	TGTGCCACCAGCAGAGATCGAATGGTAGCGGGAGATAATGAGCAGTTCTTC	CATSRDRMVAGDNEQFF
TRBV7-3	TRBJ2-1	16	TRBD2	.	TGTGCCAGCAGCCTCACCGGGACTAGCGGGAGGAATGAGCAGTTCTTC	CASSLTGTSGRNEQFF
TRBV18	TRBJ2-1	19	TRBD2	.	TGTGCCAGCTCACTGGGCCTCCTTTCCGGGACTAGCGGCTACAATGAGCAGTTCTTC	CASSLGLLSGTSGYNEQFF
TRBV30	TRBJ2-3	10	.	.	TGTGCCTCCTCGCGGGATACGCAGTATTTT	CASSRDTQYF
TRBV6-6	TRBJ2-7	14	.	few	TGTGCCAGCAGTTACTCGGACAGACCCTACGAGCAGTACTTC	CASSYSDRPYEQYF
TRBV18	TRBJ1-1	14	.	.	TGTGCCAGCTCACCTGGGCAGGGTTGGACTGAAGCTTTCTTT	CASSPGQGWTEAFF
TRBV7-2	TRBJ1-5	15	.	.	TGTGCCAGCAGCCCACAGTCGGGAAAAGTTCAGCCCCAGCATTTT	CASSPQSGKVQPQHF
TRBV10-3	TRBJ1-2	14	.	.	TGTGCCATCAGTGAGGAGGTCGGTGTCTATGGCTACACCTTC	CAISEEVGVYGYTF
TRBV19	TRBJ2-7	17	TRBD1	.	TGTGCCAGTAGTTCTCTTAAACGGGACAGGGGGGGCTACGAGCAGTACTTC	CASSSLKRDRGGYEQYF
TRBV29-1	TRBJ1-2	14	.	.	TGCAGCGTTGTCGGGTCAGAGTTGAACTATGGCTACACCTTC	CSVVGSELNYGYTF
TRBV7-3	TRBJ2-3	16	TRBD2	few	TGTGCCAGCAGCTGTAGACTAGCGGGGAGCACAGATACGCAGTATTTT	CASSCRLAGSTDTQYF
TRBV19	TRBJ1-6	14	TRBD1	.	TGTGCCAGTAGATTTCAGGGGGCGAATTCACCCCTCCACTTT	CASRFQGANSPLHF
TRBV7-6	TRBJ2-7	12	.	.	TGTGCCAGCAGCTTAGGACAGTACGAGCAGTACTTC	CASSLGQYEQYF
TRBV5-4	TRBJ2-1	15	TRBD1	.	TGTGCCAGCAGCTCCCCGCTACAGGGGAACAATGAGCAGTTCTTC	CASSSPLQGNNEQFF
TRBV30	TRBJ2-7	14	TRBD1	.	TGTGCCTGGAAGACAGGGACCAGGACCTACGAGCAGTACTTC	CAWKTGTRTYEQYF
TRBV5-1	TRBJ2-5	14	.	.	TGCGCCAGCAACCGGGGGGCGCCGCACGAGACCCAGTACTTC	CASNRGAPHETQYF
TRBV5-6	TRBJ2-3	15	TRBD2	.	TGTGCCAGCAACCGAATAGCGGGAGTTACAGATACGCAGTATTTT	CASNRIAGVTDTQYF
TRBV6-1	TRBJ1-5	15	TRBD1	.	TGTGCCAGCGGCCGACAGGGGGCGCGGGGTCAGCCCCAGCATTTT	CASGRQGARGQPQHF
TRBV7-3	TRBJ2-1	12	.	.	TGTGCCAGCAGCTTAAGCAGCGGAGAGCAGTTCTTC	CASSLSSGEQFF
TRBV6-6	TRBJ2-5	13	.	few	TGTGCCAGCAGTTCCCATCAGGAGGGGACCCAGTACTTC	CASSSHQEGTQYF
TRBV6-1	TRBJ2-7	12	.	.	TGTGCCAGCCGCTCAACTAGCCACGAGCAGTACTTC	CASRSTSHEQYF
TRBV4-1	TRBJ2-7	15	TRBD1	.	TGCGCCAGCAGCCCCTATACAGGGGGCTTATACGAGCAGTACTTC	CASSPYTGGLYEQYF
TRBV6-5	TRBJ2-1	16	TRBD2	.	TGTGCCAGCAGTTACTCGTCTGCGGGAGGGCCGAGTGAGCAGTTCTTC	CASSYSSAGGPSEQFF
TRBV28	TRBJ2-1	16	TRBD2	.	TGTGCCAGCAGCCCTTCCACCGGCGGGAGGGTAAATGAGCAGTTCTTC	CASSPSTGGRVNEQFF
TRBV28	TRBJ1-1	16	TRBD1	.	TGTGCCAGCAGCAACTCTGGGACAGGGCCAAACACTGAAGCTTTCTTT	CASSNSGTGPNTEAFF
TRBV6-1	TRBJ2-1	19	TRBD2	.	TGTGCCAGCAGTGAACTCGGGACTAGCGGGATAGGGTCCTACAATGAGCAGTTCTTC	CASSELGTSGIGSYNEQFF
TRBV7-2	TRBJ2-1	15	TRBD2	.	TGTGCCAGCAGCCCATGGAGCGGCGGGAGCAATGAGCAGTTCTTC	CASSPWSGGSNEQFF
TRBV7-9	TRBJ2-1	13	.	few	TGTGCCAGCAGCTTAAGGCGCAGCGAAAAGCAGTTCTTC	CASSLRRSEKQFF
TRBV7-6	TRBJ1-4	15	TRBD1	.	TGTGCCAGCAGCTTATATCTCGACAGGGACGAAAAACTGTTTTTT	CASSLYLDRDEKLFF
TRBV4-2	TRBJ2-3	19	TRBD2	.	TGTGCCAGCAGCCAAGAGCCCCTAGCGGGAGGGCGGGGCACAGATACGCAGTATTTT	CASSQEPLAGGRGTDTQYF
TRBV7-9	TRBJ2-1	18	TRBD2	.	TGTGCCAGCAGCTTTGGGCGGACTAGCGGTTTCAAGGAGGATGAGCAGTTCTTC	CASSFGRTSGFKEDEQFF
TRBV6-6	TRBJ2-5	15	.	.	TGTGCCAGCAGTTACTCGTCAGGGAGGCAAGAGACCCAGTACTTC	CASSYSSGRQETQYF
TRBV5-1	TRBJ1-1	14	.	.	TGCGCCAGCAGCCGGGGACTTACGAACACTGAAGCTTTCTTT	CASSRGLTNTEAFF
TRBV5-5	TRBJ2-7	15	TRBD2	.	TGTGCCAGCAGTCAAGGACTAGCAGAGATCTACGAGCAGTACTTC	CASSQGLAEIYEQYF
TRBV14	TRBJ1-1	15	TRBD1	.	TGTGCCAGCAGCCACAGGGGGCTGACGAACACTGAAGCTTTCTTT	CASSHRGLTNTEAFF
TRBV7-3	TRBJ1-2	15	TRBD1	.	TGTGCCAGCAGCCTGGGACAGGGATTAAGCTATGGCTACACCTTC	CASSLGQGLSYGYTF
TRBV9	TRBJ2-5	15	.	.	TGTGCCAGCAGCGTAGATGTCCTAGGGGGAGAGACCCAGTACTTC	CASSVDVLGGETQYF
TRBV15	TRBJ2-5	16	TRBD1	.	TGTGCCACCAGCAGAGCCACCAGGGGGCGCAGAGAGACCCAGTACTTC	CATSRATRGRRETQYF
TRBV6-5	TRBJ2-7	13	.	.	TGTGCCAGCAGTTACTCGACCCAGGGGGAGCAGTACTTC	CASSYSTQGEQYF
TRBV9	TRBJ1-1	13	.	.	TGTGCCAGCAGCCCCCACCGGGAGACTGAAGCTTTCTTT	CASSPHRETEAFF
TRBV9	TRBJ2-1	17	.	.	TGTGCCAGCAGCGTAGGGAATAGCGGTTACTCCTACAATGAGCAGTTCTTC	CASSVGNSGYSYNEQFF
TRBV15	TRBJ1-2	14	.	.	TGTGCCACCAGCAGAGATCAGGCCAGCTATGGCTACACCTTC	CATSRDQASYGYTF
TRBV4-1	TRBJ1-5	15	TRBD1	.	TGCGCCAGCAGCCAAGGGGACAGGGAAAACCAGCCCCAGCATTTT	CASSQGDRENQPQHF
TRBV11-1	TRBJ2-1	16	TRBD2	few	TGTGCCAGCAGCGGGGGGGGGCTAGCGGGAGTCGGTGAGCAGTTCTTC	CASSGGGLAGVGEQFF
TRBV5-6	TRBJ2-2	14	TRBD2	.	TGTGCCAGCAGCCGGACTAGCCAGGCCGGGGAGCTGTTTTTT	CASSRTSQAGELFF
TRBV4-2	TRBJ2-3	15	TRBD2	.	TGTGCCAGCAGCCAGCTTAGCGGGAGCACAGATACGCAGTATTTT	CASSQLSGSTDTQYF
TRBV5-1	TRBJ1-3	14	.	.	TGCGCCAGCAGCTTGGGTCTCTCTGGAAACACCATATATTTT	CASSLGLSGNTIYF